This T cell receptor (beta chain) stems from a study of early T cells in non-severe SARS-CoV-2 infection. Background on the study: Bulk RNA from unsorted whole blood was sequenced; chains were unpaired.

This clonotype has a count of ten or more. Its antigen remains unidentified. Individual cDNA molecules carried attached unique molecular identifiers. TCRdb processed the 5' RACE reads anew with MiXCR; each CDR3 protein has one entry. Of roughly 83,000 distinct CDR3 sequences in the sample, over 9.5% were seen once. Study conclusions and caveats: The matching step, a VDJdb search, favored anti-spike CD8 responses and missed private and CD4 specificities.

This clonotype was obtained from an adult who was a healthcare worker with PCR-confirmed SARS-CoV-2 infection or an uninfected control (not recorded which). Sequences were derived from whole blood, sampled at baseline.

In DNA, the CDR3 is TGCAGTGCTAGCGAAATGTACAATGAGCAGTTCTTC. Protein product: CSASEMYNEQFF. The V and J genes are TRBV20-1 and TRBJ2-1; D unclear. V was pared by 3 bases and J by 4 bases, with 7 bases between. The CDR3 has 12 amino acids. Germline assignment: CDR1 DFQATT and CDR2 SNEGSKA (reference sequence).